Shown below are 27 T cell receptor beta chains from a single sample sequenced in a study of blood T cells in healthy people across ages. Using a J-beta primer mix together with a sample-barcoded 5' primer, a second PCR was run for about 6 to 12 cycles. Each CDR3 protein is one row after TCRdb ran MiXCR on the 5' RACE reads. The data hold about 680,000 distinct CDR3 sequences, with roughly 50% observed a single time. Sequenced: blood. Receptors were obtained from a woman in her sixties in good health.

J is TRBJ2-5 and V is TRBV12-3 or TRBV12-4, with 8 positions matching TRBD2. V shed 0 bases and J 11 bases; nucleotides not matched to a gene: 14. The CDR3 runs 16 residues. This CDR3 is CASSLAAGASGLEQYF. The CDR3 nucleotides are TGTGCCAGCAGTTTAGCAGCGGGAGCATCTGGGCTAGAGCAGTACTTC.

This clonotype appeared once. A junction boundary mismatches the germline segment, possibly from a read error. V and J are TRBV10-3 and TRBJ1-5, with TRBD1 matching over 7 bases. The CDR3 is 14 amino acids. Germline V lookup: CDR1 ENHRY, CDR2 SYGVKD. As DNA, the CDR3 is TGTGCCATCTCTAGACAGGGTGGCAATCGGCCCCAGCATTTT. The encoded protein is CAISRQGGNRPQHF.

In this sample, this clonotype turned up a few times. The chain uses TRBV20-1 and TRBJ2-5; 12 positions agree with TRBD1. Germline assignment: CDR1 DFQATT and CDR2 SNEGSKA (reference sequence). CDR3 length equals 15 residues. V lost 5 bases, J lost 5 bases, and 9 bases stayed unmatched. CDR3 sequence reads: CSASAGTGGTETQYF. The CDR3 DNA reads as TGCAGTGCTTCCGCCGGGACAGGGGGCACGGAGACCCAGTACTTC.

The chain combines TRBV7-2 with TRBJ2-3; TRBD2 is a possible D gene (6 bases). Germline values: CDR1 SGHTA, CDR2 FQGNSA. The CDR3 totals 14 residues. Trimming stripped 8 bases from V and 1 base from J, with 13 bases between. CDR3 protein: CASQVGGGTDTQYF. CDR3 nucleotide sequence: TGTGCCAGCCAAGTCGGGGGTGGCACAGATACGCAGTATTTT.

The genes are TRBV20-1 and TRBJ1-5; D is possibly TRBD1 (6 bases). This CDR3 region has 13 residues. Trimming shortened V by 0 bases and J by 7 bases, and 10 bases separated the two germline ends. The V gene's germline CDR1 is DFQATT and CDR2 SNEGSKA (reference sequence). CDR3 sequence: CSARDARGQPQHF. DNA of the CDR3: TGCAGTGCTAGAGATGCCAGGGGCCAGCCCCAGCATTTT.

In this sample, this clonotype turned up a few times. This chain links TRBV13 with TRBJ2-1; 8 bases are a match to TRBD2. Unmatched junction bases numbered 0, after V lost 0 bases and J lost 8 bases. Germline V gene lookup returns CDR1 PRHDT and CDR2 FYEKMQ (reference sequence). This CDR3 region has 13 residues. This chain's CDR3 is CASSLGLADEQFF. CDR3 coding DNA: TGTGCCAGCAGCTTAGGACTAGCGGATGAGCAGTTCTTC.

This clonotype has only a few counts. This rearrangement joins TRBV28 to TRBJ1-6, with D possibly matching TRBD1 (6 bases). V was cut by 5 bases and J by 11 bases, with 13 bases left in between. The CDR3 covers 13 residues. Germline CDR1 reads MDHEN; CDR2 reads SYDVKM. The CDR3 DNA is TGTGCCAGCAGTCCCGGGACACCTACACCCCTCCACTTT. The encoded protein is CASSPGTPTPLHF.

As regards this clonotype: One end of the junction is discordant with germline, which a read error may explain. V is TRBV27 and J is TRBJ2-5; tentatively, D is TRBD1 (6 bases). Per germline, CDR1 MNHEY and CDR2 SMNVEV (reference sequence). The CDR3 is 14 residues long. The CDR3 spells CASSPRQDQETQYF. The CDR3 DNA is TGTGCCAGCAGTCCACGACAGGACCAAGAGACTCAGTACTTC.

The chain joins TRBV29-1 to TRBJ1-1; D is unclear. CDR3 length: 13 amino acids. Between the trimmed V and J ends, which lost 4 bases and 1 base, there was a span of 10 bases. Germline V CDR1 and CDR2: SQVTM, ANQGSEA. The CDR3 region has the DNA TGCAGCGTTGTGGGCAGGCAGAACACTGAAGCTTTCTTT. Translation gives CSVVGRQNTEAFF. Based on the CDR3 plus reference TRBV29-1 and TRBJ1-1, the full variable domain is SAVISQKPSRDICQRGTSLTIQCQVDSQVTMMFWYRQQPGQSLTLIATANQGSEATYESGFVIDKFPISRPNLTFSTLTVSNMSPEDSSIYLCSVVGRQNTEAFFGQGTRLTVV.

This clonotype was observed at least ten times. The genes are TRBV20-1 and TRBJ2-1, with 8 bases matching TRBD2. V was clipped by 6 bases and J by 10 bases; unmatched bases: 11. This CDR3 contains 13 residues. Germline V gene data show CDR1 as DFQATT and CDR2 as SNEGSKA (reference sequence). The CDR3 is CSAHQYTSGEQFF. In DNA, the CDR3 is TGCAGTGCCCACCAGTATACTAGCGGCGAGCAGTTCTTC.

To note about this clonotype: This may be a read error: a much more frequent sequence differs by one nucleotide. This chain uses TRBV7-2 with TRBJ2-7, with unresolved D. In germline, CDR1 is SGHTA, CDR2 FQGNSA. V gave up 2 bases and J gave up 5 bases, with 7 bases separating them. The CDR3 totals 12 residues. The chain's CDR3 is CTSSLLIHEQYF. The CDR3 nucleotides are TGTACCAGCAGCTTATTGATCCACGAGCAGTACTTC.

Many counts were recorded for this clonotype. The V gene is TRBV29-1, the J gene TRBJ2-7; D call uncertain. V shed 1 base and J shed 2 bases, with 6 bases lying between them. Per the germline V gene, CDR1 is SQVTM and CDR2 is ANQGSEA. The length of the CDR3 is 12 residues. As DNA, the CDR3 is TGCAGCGTTGAAGGGGTTGCCTACGAGCAGTACTTC. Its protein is CSVEGVAYEQYF.

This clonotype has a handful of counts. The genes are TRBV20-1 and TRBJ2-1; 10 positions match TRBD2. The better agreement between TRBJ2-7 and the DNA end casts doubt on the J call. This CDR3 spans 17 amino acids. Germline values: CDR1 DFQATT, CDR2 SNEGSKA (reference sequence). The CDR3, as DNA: TGCAGTGCTAGAGATCCGGGCAGCGGGAGGGCGGGCAATGAGCAGTACTTC. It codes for CSARDPGSGRAGNEQYF.

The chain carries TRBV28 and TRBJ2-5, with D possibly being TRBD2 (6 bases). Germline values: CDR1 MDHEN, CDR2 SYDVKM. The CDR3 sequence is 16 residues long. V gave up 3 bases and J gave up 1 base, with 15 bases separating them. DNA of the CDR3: TGTGCCAGCAGTTTTTTCGGGGGTGGACTCCAAGAGACCCAGTACTTC. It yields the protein CASSFFGGGLQETQYF.

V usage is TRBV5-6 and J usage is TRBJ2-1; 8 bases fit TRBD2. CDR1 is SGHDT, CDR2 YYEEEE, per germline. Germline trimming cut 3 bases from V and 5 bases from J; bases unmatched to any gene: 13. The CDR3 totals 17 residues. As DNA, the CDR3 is TGTGCCAGCAGCTGGGGATGGGCGGGAGGTAGCAACAATGAGCAGTTCTTC. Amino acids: CASSWGWAGGSNNEQFF.

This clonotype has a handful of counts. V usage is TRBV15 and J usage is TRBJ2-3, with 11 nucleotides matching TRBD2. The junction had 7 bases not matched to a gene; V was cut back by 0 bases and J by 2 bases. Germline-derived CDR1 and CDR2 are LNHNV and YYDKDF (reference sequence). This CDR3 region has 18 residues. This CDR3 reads CATSRDFTTSGTTDTQYF. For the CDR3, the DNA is TGTGCCACCAGCAGAGACTTTACGACTAGCGGGACCACAGATACGCAGTATTTT.

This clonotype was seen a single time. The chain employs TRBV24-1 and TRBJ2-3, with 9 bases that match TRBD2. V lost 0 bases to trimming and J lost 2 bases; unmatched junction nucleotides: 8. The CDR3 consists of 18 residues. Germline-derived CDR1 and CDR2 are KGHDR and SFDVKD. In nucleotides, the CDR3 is TGTGCCACCAGTGATTTGACGGGCCTAGCGGGGAACACAGATACGCAGTATTTT. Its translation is CATSDLTGLAGNTDTQYF.

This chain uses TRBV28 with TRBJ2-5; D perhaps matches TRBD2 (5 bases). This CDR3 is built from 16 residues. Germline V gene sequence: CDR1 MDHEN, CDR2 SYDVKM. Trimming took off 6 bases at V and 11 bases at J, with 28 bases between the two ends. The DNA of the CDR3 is TGTGCCAGCAGCCCTCTGGCTAGGGCCGGGATCAATGAGCAGTACTTC. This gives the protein CASSPLARAGINEQYF.

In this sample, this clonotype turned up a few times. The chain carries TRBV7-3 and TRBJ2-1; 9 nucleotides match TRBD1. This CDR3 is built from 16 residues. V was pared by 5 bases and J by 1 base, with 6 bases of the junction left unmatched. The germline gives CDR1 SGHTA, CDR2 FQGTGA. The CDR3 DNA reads TGTGCCAGCAGCCTACAGGGGGCTGTGTCCTACAATGAGCAGTTCTTC. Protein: CASSLQGAVSYNEQFF. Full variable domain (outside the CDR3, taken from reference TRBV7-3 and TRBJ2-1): GAGVSQTPSNKVTEKGKYVELRCDPISGHTALYWYRQSLGQGPEFLIYFQGTGAADDSGLPNDRFFAVRPEGSVSTLKIQRTERGDSAVYLCASSLQGAVSYNEQFFGPGTRLTVL.

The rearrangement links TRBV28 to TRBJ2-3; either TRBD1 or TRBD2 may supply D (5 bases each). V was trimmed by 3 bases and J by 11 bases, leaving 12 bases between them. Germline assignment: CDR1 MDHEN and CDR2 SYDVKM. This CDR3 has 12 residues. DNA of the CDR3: TGTGCCAGCAGTTTTATGTCGGGACGGCAGTATTTT. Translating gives CASSFMSGRQYF.

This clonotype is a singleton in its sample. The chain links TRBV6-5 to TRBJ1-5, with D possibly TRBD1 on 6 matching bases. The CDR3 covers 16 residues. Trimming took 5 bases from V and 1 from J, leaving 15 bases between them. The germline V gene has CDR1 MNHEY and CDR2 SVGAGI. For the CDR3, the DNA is TGTGCCAGCAGTCAACATGGGGGGCGCAGCAATCAGCCCCAGCATTTT. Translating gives CASSQHGGRSNQPQHF.

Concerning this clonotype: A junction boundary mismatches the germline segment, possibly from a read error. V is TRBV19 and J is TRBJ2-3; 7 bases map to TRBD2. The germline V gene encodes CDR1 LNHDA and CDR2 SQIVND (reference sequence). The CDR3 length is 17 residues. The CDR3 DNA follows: TGTGCCAGTAGTGTGTCGGCTAGCGGACTTATCACAGATACGCGGTATTTT. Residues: CASSVSASGLITDTRYF.

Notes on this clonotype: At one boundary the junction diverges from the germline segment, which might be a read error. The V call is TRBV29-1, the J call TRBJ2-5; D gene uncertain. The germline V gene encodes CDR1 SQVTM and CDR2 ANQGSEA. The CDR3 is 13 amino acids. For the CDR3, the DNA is TGCGGCGTTGAAGAAACGGCCCGGGAGACCCAGTACTTC. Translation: CGVEETARETQYF.

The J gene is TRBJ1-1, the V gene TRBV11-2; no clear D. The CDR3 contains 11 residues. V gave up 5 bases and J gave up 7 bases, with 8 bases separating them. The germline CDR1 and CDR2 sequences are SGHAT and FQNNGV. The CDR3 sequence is CASSAQYEAFF. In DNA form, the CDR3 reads TGTGCCAGCAGCGCACAGTATGAAGCTTTCTTT.

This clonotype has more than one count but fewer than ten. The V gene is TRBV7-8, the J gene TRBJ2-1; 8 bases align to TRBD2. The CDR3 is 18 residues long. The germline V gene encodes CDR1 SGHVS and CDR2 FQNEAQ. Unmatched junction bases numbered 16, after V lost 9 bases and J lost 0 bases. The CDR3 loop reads CASSPGLVGLGSYNEQFF. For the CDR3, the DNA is TGTGCCAGTTCTCCGGGACTAGTCGGGCTGGGCTCCTACAATGAGCAGTTCTTC.

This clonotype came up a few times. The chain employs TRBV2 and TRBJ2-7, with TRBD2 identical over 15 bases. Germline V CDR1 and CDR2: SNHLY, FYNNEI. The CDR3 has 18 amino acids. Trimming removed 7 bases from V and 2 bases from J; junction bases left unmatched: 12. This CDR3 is CASTEGTSGRIWTYEQYF. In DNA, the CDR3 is TGTGCCAGCACCGAGGGGACTAGCGGGAGGATATGGACCTACGAGCAGTACTTC.

CDR3 amino acids: CSARETSGSWYEQYF. The CDR3, as DNA: TGCAGTGCTAGAGAGACTAGCGGGAGCTGGTACGAGCAGTACTTC. The J gene is TRBJ2-7, the V gene TRBV20-1; TRBD2 matches 12 bases. The CDR3 extends over 15 amino acids. Germline CDR1 DFQATT, CDR2 SNEGSKA (reference sequence). The junction had 4 bases not matched to a gene; V was cut back by 0 bases and J by 4 bases.